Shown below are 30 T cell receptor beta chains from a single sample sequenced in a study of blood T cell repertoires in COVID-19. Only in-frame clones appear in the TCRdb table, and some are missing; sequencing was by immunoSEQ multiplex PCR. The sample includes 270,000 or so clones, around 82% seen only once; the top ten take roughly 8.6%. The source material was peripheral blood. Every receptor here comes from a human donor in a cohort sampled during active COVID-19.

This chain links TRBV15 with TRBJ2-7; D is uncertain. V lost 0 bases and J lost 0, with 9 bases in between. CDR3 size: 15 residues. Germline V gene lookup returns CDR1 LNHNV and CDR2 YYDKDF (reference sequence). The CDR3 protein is CATSRDKPSSYEQYF. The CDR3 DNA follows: TGTGCCACCAGCAGAGATAAACCCAGCTCCTACGAGCAGTACTTC.

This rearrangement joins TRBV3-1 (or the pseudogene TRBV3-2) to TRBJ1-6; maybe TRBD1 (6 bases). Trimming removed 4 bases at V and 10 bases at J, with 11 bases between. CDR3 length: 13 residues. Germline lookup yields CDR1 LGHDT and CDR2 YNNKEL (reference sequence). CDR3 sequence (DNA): TGTGCCAGCAGCCGGACAGTAAAATCACCCCTCCACTTT. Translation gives CASSRTVKSPLHF.

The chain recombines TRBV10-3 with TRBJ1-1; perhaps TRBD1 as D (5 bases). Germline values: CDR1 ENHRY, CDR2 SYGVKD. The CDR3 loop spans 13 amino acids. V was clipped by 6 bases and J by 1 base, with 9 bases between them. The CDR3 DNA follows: TGTGCCATCAGACAGGTGACGAACACTGAAGCTTTCTTT. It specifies CAIRQVTNTEAFF.

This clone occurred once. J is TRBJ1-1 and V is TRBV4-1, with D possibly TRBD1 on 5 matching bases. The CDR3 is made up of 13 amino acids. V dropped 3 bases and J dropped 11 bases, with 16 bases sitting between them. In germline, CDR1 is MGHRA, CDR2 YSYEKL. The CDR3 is CASSQGVGEGAFF. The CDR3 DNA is TGCGCCAGCAGCCAGGGAGTTGGGGAGGGGGCTTTCTTT.

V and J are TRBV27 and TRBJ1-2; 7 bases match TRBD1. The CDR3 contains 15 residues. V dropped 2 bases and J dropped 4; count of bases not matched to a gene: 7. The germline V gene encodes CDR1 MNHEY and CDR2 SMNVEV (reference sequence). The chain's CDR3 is CASSLRGLLSYGYTF. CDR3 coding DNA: TGTGCCAGCAGTTTAAGGGGGCTGCTTAGCTATGGCTACACCTTC.

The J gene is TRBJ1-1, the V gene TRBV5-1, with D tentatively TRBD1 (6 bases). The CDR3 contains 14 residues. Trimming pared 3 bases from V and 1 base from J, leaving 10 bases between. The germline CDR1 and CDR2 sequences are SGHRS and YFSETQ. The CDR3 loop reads CASSSGVGNTEAFF. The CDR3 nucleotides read TGCGCCAGCAGCTCAGGGGTTGGGAACACTGAAGCTTTCTTT.

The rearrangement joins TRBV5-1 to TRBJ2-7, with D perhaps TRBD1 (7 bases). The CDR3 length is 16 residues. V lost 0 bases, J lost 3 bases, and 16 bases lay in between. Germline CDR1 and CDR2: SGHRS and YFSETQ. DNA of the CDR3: TGCGCCAGCAGCTTGGGAGGTCAGGGGGGAAACTACGAGCAGTACTTC. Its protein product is CASSLGGQGGNYEQYF.

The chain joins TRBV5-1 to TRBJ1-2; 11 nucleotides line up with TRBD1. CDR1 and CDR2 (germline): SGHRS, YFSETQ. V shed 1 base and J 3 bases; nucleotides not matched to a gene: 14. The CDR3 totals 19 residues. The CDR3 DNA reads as TGCGCCAGCAGCTTGTCTTGGACAGGGGGCCCACTTCCTGACTATGGCTACACCTTC. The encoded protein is CASSLSWTGGPLPDYGYTF.

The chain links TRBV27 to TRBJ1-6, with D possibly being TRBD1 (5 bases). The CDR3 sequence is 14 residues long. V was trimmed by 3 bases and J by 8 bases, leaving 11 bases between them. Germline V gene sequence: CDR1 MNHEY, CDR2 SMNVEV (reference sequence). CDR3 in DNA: TGTGCCAGCAGTTTTGGAGGGGAATATTCACCCCTCCACTTT. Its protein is CASSFGGEYSPLHF.

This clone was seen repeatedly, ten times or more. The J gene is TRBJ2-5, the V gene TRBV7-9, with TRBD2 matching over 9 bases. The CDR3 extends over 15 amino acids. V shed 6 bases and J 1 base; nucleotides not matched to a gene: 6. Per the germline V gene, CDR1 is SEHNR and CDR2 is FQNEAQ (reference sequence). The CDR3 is CASRPLSGSQETQYF. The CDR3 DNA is TGTGCCAGCAGACCTCTTAGCGGGAGCCAAGAGACCCAGTACTTC. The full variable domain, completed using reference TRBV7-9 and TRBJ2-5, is DTGVSQNPRHKITKRGQNVTFRCDPISEHNRLYWYRQTLGQGPEFLTYFQNEAQLEKSRLLSDRFSAERPKGSFSTLEIQRTEQGDSAMYLCASRPLSGSQETQYFGPGTRLLVL.

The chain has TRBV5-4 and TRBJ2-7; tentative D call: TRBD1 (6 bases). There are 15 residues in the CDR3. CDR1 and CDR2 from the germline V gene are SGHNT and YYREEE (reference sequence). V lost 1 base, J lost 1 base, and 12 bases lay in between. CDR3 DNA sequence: TGTGCCAGCAGCTTGCAGACAGGAAGTTCCTACGAGCAGTACTTC. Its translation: CASSLQTGSSYEQYF.

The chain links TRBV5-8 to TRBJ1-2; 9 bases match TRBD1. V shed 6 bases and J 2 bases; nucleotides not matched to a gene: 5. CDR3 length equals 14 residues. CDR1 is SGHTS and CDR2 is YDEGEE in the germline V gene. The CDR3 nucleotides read TGTGCCAGCATTCGGGGACAGGGAAACTATGGCTACACCTTC. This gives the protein CASIRGQGNYGYTF.

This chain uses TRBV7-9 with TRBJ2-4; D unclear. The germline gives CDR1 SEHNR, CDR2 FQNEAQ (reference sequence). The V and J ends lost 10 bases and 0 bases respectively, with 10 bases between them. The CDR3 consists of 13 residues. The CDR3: CATSRVAKNIQYF. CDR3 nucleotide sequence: TGTGCCACCTCCCGGGTAGCCAAAAACATTCAGTACTTC.

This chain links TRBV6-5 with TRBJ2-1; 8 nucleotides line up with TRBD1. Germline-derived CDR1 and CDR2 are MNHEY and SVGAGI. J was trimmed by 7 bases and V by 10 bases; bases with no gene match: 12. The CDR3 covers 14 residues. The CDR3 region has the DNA TGTGCCACCGAAAAGGACAGGGTCGGTAATGAGCAGTTCTTC. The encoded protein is CATEKDRVGNEQFF.

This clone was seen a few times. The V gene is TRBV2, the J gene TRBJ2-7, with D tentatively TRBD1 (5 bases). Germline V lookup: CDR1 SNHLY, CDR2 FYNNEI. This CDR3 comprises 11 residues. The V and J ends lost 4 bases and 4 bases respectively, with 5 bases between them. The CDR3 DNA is TGTGCCAGCAGTGCAGGGTACGAGCAGTACTTC. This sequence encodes CASSAGYEQYF.

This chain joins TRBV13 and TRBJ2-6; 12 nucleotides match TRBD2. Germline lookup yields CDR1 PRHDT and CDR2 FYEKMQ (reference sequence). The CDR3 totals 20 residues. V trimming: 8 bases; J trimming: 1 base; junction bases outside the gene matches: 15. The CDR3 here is CASRRGLAGGPLSGANVLTF. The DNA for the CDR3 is TGTGCCAGCCGGAGGGGGCTAGCGGGAGGGCCGTTGTCTGGGGCCAACGTCCTGACTTTC.

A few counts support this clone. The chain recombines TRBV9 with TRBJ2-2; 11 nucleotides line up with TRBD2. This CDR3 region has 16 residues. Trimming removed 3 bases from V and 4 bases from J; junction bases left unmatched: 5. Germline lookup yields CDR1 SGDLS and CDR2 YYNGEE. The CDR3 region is CASSETSGSFTGELFF. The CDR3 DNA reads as TGTGCCAGCAGCGAAACTAGCGGGAGTTTCACCGGGGAGCTGTTTTTT.

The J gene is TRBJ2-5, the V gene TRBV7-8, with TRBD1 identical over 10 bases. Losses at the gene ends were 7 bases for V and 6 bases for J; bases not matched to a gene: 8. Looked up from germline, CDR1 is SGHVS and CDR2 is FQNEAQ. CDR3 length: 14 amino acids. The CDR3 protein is CASKGTGVGKTQYF. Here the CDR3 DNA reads TGTGCCAGCAAAGGGACAGGGGTTGGAAAGACCCAGTACTTC. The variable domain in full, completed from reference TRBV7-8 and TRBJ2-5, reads GAGVSQSPRYKVAKRGQDVALRCDPISGHVSLFWYQQALGQGPEFLTYFQNEAQLDKSGLPSDRFFAERPEGSVSTLKIQRTQQEDSAVYLCASKGTGVGKTQYFGPGTRLLVL.

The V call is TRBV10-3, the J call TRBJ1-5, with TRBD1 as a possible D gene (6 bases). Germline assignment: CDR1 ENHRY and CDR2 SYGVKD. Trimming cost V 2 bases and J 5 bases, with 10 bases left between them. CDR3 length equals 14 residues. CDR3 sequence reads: CAISEGAGDQPQHF. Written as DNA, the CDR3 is TGTGCCATCAGTGAGGGGGCAGGGGATCAGCCCCAGCATTTT.

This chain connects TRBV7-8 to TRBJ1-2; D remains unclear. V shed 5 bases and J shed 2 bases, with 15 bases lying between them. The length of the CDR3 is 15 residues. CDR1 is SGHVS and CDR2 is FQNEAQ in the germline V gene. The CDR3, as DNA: TGTGCCAGCAGCCCAAGAGGCACCCAAAACTATGGCTACACCTTC. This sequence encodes CASSPRGTQNYGYTF.

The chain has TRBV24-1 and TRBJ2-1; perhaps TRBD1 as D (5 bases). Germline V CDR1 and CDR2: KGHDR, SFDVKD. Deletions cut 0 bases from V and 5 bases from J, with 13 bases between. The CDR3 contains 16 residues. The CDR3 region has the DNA TGTGCCACCAGTGATTTGTTCGGACAAAAAAACAATGAGCAGTTCTTC. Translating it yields CATSDLFGQKNNEQFF.

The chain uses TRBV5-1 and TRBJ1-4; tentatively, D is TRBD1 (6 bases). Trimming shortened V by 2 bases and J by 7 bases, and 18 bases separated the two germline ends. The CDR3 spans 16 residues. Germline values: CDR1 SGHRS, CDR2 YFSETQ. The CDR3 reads CASSLAPGGAGEKLFF. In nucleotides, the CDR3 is TGCGCCAGCAGCTTAGCCCCGGGGGGGGCTGGTGAAAAACTGTTTTTT.

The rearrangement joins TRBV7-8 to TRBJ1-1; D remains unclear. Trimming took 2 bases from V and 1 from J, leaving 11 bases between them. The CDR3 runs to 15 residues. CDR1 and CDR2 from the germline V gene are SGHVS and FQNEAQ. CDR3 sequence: CASSLSSGRNTEAFF. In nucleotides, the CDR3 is TGTGCCAGCAGCTTAAGTTCGGGTCGGAACACTGAAGCTTTCTTT.

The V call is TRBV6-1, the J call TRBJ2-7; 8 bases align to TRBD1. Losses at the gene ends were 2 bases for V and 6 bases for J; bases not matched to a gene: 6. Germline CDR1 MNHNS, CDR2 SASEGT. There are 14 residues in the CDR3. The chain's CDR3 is CASSEPGQGSEQYF. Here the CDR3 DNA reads TGTGCCAGCAGTGAACCCGGACAGGGATCCGAGCAGTACTTC.

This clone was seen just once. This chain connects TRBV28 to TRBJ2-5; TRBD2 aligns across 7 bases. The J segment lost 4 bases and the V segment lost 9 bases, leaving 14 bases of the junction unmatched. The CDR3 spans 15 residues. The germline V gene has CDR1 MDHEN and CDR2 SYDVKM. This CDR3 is CARPLGEGLGETQYF. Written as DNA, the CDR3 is TGTGCCAGGCCTCTGGGGGAGGGGCTGGGAGAGACCCAGTACTTC.

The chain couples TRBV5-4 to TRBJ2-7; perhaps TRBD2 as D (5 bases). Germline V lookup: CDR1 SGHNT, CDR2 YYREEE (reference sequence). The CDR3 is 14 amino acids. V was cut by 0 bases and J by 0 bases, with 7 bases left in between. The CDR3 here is CASSLDGNSYEQYF. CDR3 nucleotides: TGTGCCAGCAGCTTGGACGGGAACTCCTACGAGCAGTACTTC. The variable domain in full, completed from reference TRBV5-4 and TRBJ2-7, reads ETGVTQSPTHLIKTRGQQVTLRCSSQSGHNTVSWYQQALGQGPQFIFQYYREEENGRGNFPPRFSGLQFPNYSSELNVNALELDDSALYLCASSLDGNSYEQYFGPGTRLTVT.

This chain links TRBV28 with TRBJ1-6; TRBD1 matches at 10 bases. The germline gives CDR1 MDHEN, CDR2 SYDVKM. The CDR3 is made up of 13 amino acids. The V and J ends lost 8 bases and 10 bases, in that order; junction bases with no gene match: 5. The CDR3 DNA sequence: TGTGCCAGCGAAGGACAGGGGGACTCACCCCTCCACTTT. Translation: CASEGQGDSPLHF.

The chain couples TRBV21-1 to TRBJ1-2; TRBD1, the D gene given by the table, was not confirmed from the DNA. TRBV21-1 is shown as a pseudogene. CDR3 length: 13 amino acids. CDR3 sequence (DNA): TGTGCCAGCAGCAAACAGGGAAGGTATGGCTACACCTTC. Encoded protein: CASSKQGRYGYTF.

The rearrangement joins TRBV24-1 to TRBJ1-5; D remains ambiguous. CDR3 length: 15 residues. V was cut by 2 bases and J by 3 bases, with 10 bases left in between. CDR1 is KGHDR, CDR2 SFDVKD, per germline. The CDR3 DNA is TGTGCCACCAGTGATTCGTACAGTTACAATCAGCCCCAGCATTTT. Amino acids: CATSDSYSYNQPQHF.

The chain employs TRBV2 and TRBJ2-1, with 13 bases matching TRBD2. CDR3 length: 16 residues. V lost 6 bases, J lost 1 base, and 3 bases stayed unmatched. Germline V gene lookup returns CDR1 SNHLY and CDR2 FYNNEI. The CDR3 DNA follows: TGTGCCAGCAGGAGGACTAGCGGGGGTTCCTACAATGAGCAGTTCTTC. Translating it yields CASRRTSGGSYNEQFF.